This is a list of T cell receptor beta chains from one sample in a study of identical twins. One entry per CDR3 protein results from TCRdb running MiXCR on the 5' RACE reads. The sample yields about 810,000 distinct CDR3 sequences, around 12% seen once. These records were also assigned to another study, of yellow fever vaccine responses in identical twins.

Sequenced material: PBMCs. The receptors originated from a young woman in good health. CDR3s include the opening cysteine and the closing phenylalanine or tryptophan. A D gene is named only where the DNA matches it firmly. Not all rows give a size; the values are once, few, many and, for expanded clones, a class.

TRBJ2-5 TRBV20-1 few TRBD2 TGCAGTGCTAGTAGCGGGAGAACATACCAAGAGACCCAGTACTTC CSASSGRTYQETQYF
TRBJ2-1 TRBV20-1 - - TGCAGTGCTAGGGGCACCACTTCCATCTATGAGCAGTTCTTC CSARGTTSIYEQFF
TRBJ2-1 TRBV14 - - TGTGCCAGCAGCCAAGAGGTCGCGAGCTCCTACAATGAGCAGTTCTTC CASSQEVASSYNEQFF
TRBJ1-4 TRBV2 - - TGTGCCAGCAGTGAATTGTGGCGTGAAAAACTGTTTTTT CASSELWREKLFF
TRBJ1-1 TRBV12-3/TRBV12-4 many - TGTGCCAGCAGTTTACGTTCCCCTGGCGGGACTGAAGCTTTCTTT CASSLRSPGGTEAFF
TRBJ1-2 TRBV28 - - TGTGCCAGCAGTCTAACGGGACCTTCTCCCAACTATGGCTACACCTTC CASSLTGPSPNYGYTF
TRBJ2-1 TRBV4-1 few TRBD2 TGCGCCAGCAGCCTTCGTGGGAGGGTAATTGATGAGCAGTTCTTC CASSLRGRVIDEQFF
TRBJ2-2 TRBV13 few - TGTGCCAGCAGTCATGGGACCGTCTCTGAGAAGACCGGGGAGCTGTTTTTT CASSHGTVSEKTGELFF
TRBJ2-7 TRBV19 - - TGTGCCAGTAGTATCACCTCATTTGGCGACGAGCAGTACTTC CASSITSFGDEQYF
TRBJ1-1 TRBV20-1 many - TGCAGTGCTACGTCAGGCGGAAACACTGAAGCTTTCTTT CSATSGGNTEAFF
TRBJ2-3 TRBV10-3 many - TGTGCCATCAGTGAGGGCGGTAATACGCAGTATTTT CAISEGGNTQYF
TRBJ2-2 TRBV29-1 many - TGCAGCGTTGAAGATCTTGAGCGGAACACCGGGGAGCTGTTTTTT CSVEDLERNTGELFF
TRBJ2-5 TRBV6-5 few TRBD2 TGTGCCAGCAGTTCCTCCGGGACTAGGAGTAAGCGAGAGACCCAGTACTTC CASSSSGTRSKRETQYF
TRBJ2-7 TRBV5-1 few TRBD2 TGCGCCAGCAGCTTGGACCTAGCGGGAGGGTACGAGCAGTACTTC CASSLDLAGGYEQYF
TRBJ1-1 TRBV3-1 few - TGTGCCAGCAGCCAAGGTCCTGAAACAGGTTACGAAGCTTTCTTT CASSQGPETGYEAFF
TRBJ2-1 TRBV29-1 few TRBD2 TGCAGCGTTGCATTCGGGAGGGGTAATGAGCAGTTCTTC CSVAFGRGNEQFF
TRBJ2-3 TRBV20-1 few - TGCAGTGCTAGAGCTTCTAGCACAGATACGCAGTATTTT CSARASSTDTQYF
TRBJ2-7 TRBV6-1 few - TGTGCCAGCAGCCCCACGGGCCGAGGGTCCTACGAGCAGTACTTC CASSPTGRGSYEQYF
TRBJ2-2 TRBV3-1 - - TGTGCCAGCAGCGACCGGGTGGGGGCTTGGGTGGAGCTGTTTTTT CASSDRVGAWVELFF
TRBJ1-1 TRBV15 - - TGTGCCACCAGCAGACAGCGGGTGTGGACTGAAGCTTTCTTT CATSRQRVWTEAFF
TRBJ2-7 TRBV5-8 - TRBD2 TGTGCCAGCAGCTTAGGACTAGCGGGAGAGGGGGACGAGCAGTACTTC CASSLGLAGEGDEQYF
TRBJ1-6 TRBV28 many - TGTGCCAGCAGTCCCTGGGGGGGACCCTCACCCCTCCACTTT CASSPWGGPSPLHF
TRBJ1-6 TRBV7-9 few - TGTGCCAGCAGCTTAGCCGTCCTGAGTTCGACCCTCCACTTT CASSLAVLSSTLHF
TRBJ2-3 TRBV7-8 few TRBD2 TGTGCCAGCAGCCGTCCTTTACTAGCGGGAGCGACAGATACGCAGTATTTT CASSRPLLAGATDTQYF
TRBJ2-2 TRBV6-1 few TRBD1 TGTGCCAGCAGTGCCCTGGGGAGGACAGGGTCTGGGGAGCTGTTTTTT CASSALGRTGSGELFF